The clone carrying this T cell receptor (beta chain) showed up many times. This record belongs to a study of early T cells in non-severe SARS-CoV-2 infection. Each CDR3 protein is one row after TCRdb ran MiXCR on the 5' RACE reads. In the table there are around 99,000 distinct CDR3 sequences, around 10% of which are singletons. The CDR3 is 14 amino acids. Germline CDR1 and CDR2: MDHEN and SYDVKM. J lost 5 bases, V lost 5 bases, and 5 bases had no gene match. The rearrangement uses TRBV28 and TRBJ1-5, with TRBD1 matching over 8 bases. Sequences were obtained from whole blood. The receptor comes from an adult who was a healthcare worker with PCR-confirmed SARS-CoV-2 infection or an uninfected control (not recorded which). The CDR3 sequence: CASSTGQGDQPQHF. DNA of the CDR3: TGTGCCAGCAGTACCGGACAGGGTGATCAGCCCCAGCATTTT.